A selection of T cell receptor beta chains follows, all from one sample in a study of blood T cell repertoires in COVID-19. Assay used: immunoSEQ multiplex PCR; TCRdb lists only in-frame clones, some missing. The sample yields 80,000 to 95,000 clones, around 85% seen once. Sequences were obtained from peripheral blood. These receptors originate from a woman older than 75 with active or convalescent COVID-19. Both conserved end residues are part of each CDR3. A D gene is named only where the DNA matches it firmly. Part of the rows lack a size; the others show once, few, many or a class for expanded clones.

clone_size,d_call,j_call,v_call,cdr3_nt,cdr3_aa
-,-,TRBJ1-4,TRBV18,TGTGCCAGCTCATCAGGACACGCGGGGAATGAAAAACTGTTTTTT,CASSSGHAGNEKLFF
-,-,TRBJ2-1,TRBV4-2,TGTGCCAGCAGCCAAGGTGGGCAACCCTACAATGAGCAGTTCTTC,CASSQGGQPYNEQFF
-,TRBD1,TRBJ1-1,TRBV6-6,TGTGCCAGCAGTTCAGGGGGAACTGAAGCTTTCTTT,CASSSGGTEAFF
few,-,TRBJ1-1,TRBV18,TGTGCCAGCTCACCATCGTACAGCATGAACACTGAAGCTTTCTTT,CASSPSYSMNTEAFF
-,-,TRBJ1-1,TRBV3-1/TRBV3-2,TGTGCCAGCAGCCAACACGACAGCACCACTGAAGCTTTCTTT,CASSQHDSTTEAFF
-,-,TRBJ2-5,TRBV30,TGTGCCTGGAGTTGGGACACCTTGGGGGAGACCCAGTACTTC,CAWSWDTLGETQYF
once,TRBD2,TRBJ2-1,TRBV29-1,TGCAGCGTTTCGGTGGTGCTAGCGGTCAACAATGAGCAGTTCTTC,CSVSVVLAVNNEQFF
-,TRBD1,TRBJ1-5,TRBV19,TGTGCCAGTACCGGTACAGGGGGCAATCAGCCCCAGCATTTT,CASTGTGGNQPQHF
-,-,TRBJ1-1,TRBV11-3,TGTGCCAGCAGCCGAACCCCAGGATCGGCAGCTTTCTTT,CASSRTPGSAAFF
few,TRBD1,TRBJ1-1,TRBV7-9,TGTGCCAGCAGCTTGGATAGGGGGCTATCTGAAGCTTTCTTT,CASSLDRGLSEAFF
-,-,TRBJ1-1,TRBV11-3,TGTGCCAGCAGCTTAGAGGGCAGAAGGGAAGCTTTCTTT,CASSLEGRREAFF
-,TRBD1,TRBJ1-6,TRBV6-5,TGTGCCAGCACTAGGGACAGCTTGAATTCACCCCTCCACTTT,CASTRDSLNSPLHF
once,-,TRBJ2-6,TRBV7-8,TGTGCCAGCAGTCAACCGATATCCGGGAGCTCTGGGGCCAACGTCCTGACTTTC,CASSQPISGSSGANVLTF
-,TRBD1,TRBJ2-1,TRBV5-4,TGTGCCAGCAGCTTGATTGAACAGGGGGCAGGTGAGCAGTTCTTC,CASSLIEQGAGEQFF
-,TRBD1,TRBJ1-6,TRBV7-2,TGTGCCAGCAGCTTATGGACAGGGAATAATTCACCCCTCCACTTT,CASSLWTGNNSPLHF
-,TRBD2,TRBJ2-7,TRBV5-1,TGCGCCAGCAGCCCTACTAGCGGGGGGACCTACGAGCAGTACTTC,CASSPTSGGTYEQYF
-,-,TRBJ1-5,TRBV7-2,TGTGCCAGCAGCTTAGAGGTGGGCGCACGGCAGCCCCAGCATTTT,CASSLEVGARQPQHF
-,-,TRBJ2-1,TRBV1,TGCACCAGCAGCCAAGATCCTAGCGGGGGATGTGAGCAGTTCTTC,CTSSQDPSGGCEQFF
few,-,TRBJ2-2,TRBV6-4,TGTGCCAGCAGCTTAGACTCCACCGGGGAGCTGTTTTTT,CASSLDSTGELFF
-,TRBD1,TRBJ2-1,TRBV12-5,TGTGCTAGTGGTTTGGTACCGGCAGGGGGTCGCCCGGTTGGGAACTATGAGCAGTTCTTC,CASGLVPAGGRPVGNYEQFF
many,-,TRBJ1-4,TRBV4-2,TGTGCCAGCAGCCGACGCACAGGAACTAATGAAAAACTGTTTTTT,CASSRRTGTNEKLFF
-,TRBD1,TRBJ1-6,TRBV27,TGTGCCAGCAGTTTACAAGGGGGCCGGTCACCCCTCCACTTT,CASSLQGGRSPLHF
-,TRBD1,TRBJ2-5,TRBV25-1,TGTGCCAGCAGTGACCCCCGGACAGGGGGAGAGACCCAGTACTTC,CASSDPRTGGETQYF
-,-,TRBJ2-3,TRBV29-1,TGCAGCGGTGACATCCTCGGGAGTACAGATACGCAGTATTTT,CSGDILGSTDTQYF
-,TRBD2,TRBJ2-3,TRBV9,TGTGCCAGCAGCGTAGTGGGAGCGGGGGTCCCCACAGATACGCAGTATTTT,CASSVVGAGVPTDTQYF
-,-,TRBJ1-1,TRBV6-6,TGTGCCAGCAGTTACGGACAGCCGAACACTGAAGCTTTCTTT,CASSYGQPNTEAFF
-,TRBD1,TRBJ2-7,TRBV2,TGTGCCAGCAGTGTTGGGACAGGGGTTGGCGAGCAGTACTTC,CASSVGTGVGEQYF
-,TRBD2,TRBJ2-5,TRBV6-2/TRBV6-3,TGTGCCAGCAGTTGGGGACTAGCGGGAGGGGCCCAAGAGACCCAGTACTTC,CASSWGLAGGAQETQYF
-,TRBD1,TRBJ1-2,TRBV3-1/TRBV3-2,TGTGCCAGCAGCCAAGGGACAGGGAACTATGGCTACACCTTC,CASSQGTGNYGYTF
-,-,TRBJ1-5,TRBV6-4,TGTGCCAGCAGTGGAATACAGGAGACCTATAGCAATCAGCCCCAGCATTTT,CASSGIQETYSNQPQHF
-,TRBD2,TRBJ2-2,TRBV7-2,TGTGCCACTGGGGGGGGACTAGACCCCGGGGAGCTGTTTTTT,CATGGGLDPGELFF
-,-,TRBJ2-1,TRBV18,TGTGCCAGCTCACTCGCAGGGTCCAATGAGCAGTTCTTC,CASSLAGSNEQFF
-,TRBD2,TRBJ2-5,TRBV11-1,TGTGCCAGCCAGCGTGCGGGAGGGCCCTATAGCGAGACCCAGTACTTC,CASQRAGGPYSETQYF
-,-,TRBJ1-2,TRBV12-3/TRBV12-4,TGTGCCAGCACTACAGACTACCTTAATGGCTACACCTTC,CASTTDYLNGYTF
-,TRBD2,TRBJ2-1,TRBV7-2,TGTGCCAGCAGCATAGGGACTAGTATCGGGCAGTTCTTC,CASSIGTSIGQFF
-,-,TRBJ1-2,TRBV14,TGTGCCAGCAGCCAAGATTCGGGGGGCTACGGCTACACCTTC,CASSQDSGGYGYTF
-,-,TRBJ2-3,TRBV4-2,TGTGCCAGCAGCCAAGATCTAGGTCAACCCGGCACAGATACGCAGTATTTT,CASSQDLGQPGTDTQYF
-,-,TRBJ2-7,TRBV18,TGTGCCAGCTCCTTGCTCGGGGGCGAGCAGTACTTC,CASSLLGGEQYF
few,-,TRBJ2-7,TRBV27,TGTGCCAGCAGTACCCACAGTTACGAGCAGTACTTC,CASSTHSYEQYF
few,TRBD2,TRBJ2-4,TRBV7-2,TGTGCCAGCAGCTTAGGGGGCGGGAGAAGAAAAAACATTCAGTACTTC,CASSLGGGRRKNIQYF
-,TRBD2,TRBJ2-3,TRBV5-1,TGCGCCAGCAGCCACCTAACTAGCGGGGGAACCAGCACAGATACGCAGTATTTT,CASSHLTSGGTSTDTQYF
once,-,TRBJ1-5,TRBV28,TGTGCCAGCAGTTTAGGAGGGCGAGGTCAGCCCCAGCATTTT,CASSLGGRGQPQHF
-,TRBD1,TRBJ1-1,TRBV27,TGTGCCAGCAGCTTCGACAGGGACACTGAAGCTTTCTTT,CASSFDRDTEAFF